The rows below give T cell receptor beta chains drawn from one sample of a study of CD8 T cells in ankylosing spondylitis. One entry per CDR3 protein, called by TCRdb with MiXCR from the 5' RACE reads. The repertoire holds roughly 230,000 distinct CDR3 sequences, with more than 9% as singletons. Sequenced material: blood, either unsorted or a sorted T cell fraction (not recorded which). Every receptor here comes from a male donor with ankylosing spondylitis or in good health (not recorded which). The CDR3 runs from the conserved cysteine through the conserved F or W. The D gene is left open where the match is weak. Size is stated for part of the rows, as once, few or many counts, or as a class when the clone is expanded.

j_gene	v_gene	len	d_gene	abundance	CDR3aa	CDR3nt
TRBJ1-1	TRBV20-1	13	NA	many	CSAKQGLNTEAFF	TGCAGTGCCAAGCAGGGGTTGAACACTGAAGCTTTCTTT
TRBJ1-1	TRBV5-1	14	NA	many	CASSSVGGLTEAFF	TGCGCCAGCAGCTCGGTGGGGGGGCTCACTGAAGCTTTCTTT
TRBJ2-3	TRBV27	13	NA	many	CASSLQGPDTQYF	TGTGCCAGCAGTTTACAGGGCCCAGATACGCAGTATTTT
TRBJ2-7	TRBV7-2	14	NA	many	CASSHRDSPYEQYF	TGTGCCAGCAGTCACCGGGACTCTCCCTACGAGCAGTACTTC
TRBJ1-1	TRBV7-7	13	NA	NA	CASSLEGITEAFF	TGTGCCAGCAGCTTAGAAGGGATCACTGAAGCTTTCTTT
TRBJ2-3	TRBV20-1	14	TRBD1	many	CSAVPGQGADTQYF	TGCAGTGCTGTTCCGGGACAGGGGGCAGATACGCAGTATTTT
TRBJ1-5	TRBV30	16	NA	few	CAWSVRSPDKNQPQHF	TGTGCCTGGAGTGTACGGTCTCCAGACAAAAATCAGCCCCAGCATTTT
TRBJ2-3	TRBV30	13	NA	few	CAWTPLKRDTQYF	TGTGCCTGGACCCCGCTAAAGCGAGATACGCAGTATTTT
TRBJ2-5	TRBV29-1	13	TRBD1	NA	CSARDRTGETQYF	TGCAGCGCCAGGGACAGGACCGGGGAGACCCAGTACTTC
TRBJ1-5	TRBV4-1	16	NA	many	CASSQDHLGGGQPQHF	TGCGCCAGCAGCCAAGATCACCTGGGAGGGGGTCAGCCCCAGCATTTT
TRBJ1-6	TRBV7-9	13	NA	many	CASTDGLFSPLHF	TGTGCCAGCACGGACGGCCTTTTCTCACCCCTCCACTTT
TRBJ1-2	TRBV5-1	15	TRBD1	many	CASSLEGTGMGGYTF	TGCGCCAGCAGCTTGGAAGGGACAGGGATGGGAGGCTACACCTTC
TRBJ2-2	TRBV20-1	17	NA	many	CSARAAGQLGGGGELFF	TGCAGTGCTAGGGCGGCGGGACAACTCGGGGGTGGCGGGGAGCTGTTTTTT
TRBJ1-1	TRBV20-1	13	NA	many	CSARHRMNTEAFF	TGCAGTGCTAGACACCGGATGAACACTGAAGCTTTCTTT
TRBJ2-7	TRBV5-1	15	TRBD1	many	CASSLETGGAYEQYF	TGCGCCAGCAGCTTGGAAACAGGGGGCGCGTACGAGCAGTACTTC
TRBJ2-1	TRBV20-1	14	NA	many	CSANGGGFGGEQFF	TGCAGTGCTAATGGTGGAGGATTCGGGGGTGAGCAGTTCTTC
TRBJ2-5	TRBV20-1	16	TRBD2	many	CSAAPLAGGMRETQYF	TGCAGTGCCGCACCCCTAGCGGGGGGGATGAGGGAGACCCAGTACTTC
TRBJ2-1	TRBV27	17	TRBD1	many	CASSDLRGTGSYNEQFF	TGTGCCAGCAGTGATCTCCGGGGGACAGGCTCCTACAATGAGCAGTTCTTC
TRBJ1-5	TRBV30	14	NA	many	CAWSVAGGSQPQHF	TGTGCCTGGAGTGTAGCCGGGGGGAGTCAGCCCCAGCATTTT
TRBJ2-3	TRBV5-1	16	NA	NA	CASSLAPPNPPDTQYF	TGCGCCAGCAGCTTGGCTCCTCCCAATCCCCCAGATACGCAGTATTTT